A single sample is the source of the 7 T cell receptor beta chains below, sequenced in a study of identical twins. TCRdb reprocessed the 5' RACE reads with MiXCR, giving one entry per CDR3 protein. The data contain fewer than 250,000 distinct CDR3 sequences, roughly 7.5% of them singletons. The sample was also linked to a second study, of yellow fever vaccine responses in identical twins.

What was sequenced was memory (CD45RO+) T cells sorted from blood. These receptor sequences come from a woman between 18 and 29 years old in good health.

The table lists this clonotype with a few counts. The chain joins TRBV5-1 to TRBJ1-1, with D perhaps matching TRBD1 (6 bases). The CDR3 covers 15 residues. Trimming removed 3 bases from V and 0 bases from J, with 12 bases in between. Germline V gives CDR1 SGHRS, CDR2 YFSETQ. In DNA, the CDR3 is TGCGCCAGCAGCTCGACGACAGGATTGAACACTGAAGCTTTCTTT. Residues: CASSSTTGLNTEAFF.

The chain combines TRBV19 with TRBJ2-7, with D possibly being TRBD1 or TRBD2 (5 bases each). In germline, CDR1 is LNHDA, CDR2 SQIVND (reference sequence). The CDR3 totals 15 residues. V was trimmed by 3 bases and J by 4 bases, leaving 16 bases between them. The CDR3 DNA reads TGTGCCAGTAGTATTCCGGGGCAGGCGAAATACGAGCAGTACTTC. Encoded protein: CASSIPGQAKYEQYF.

This chain uses TRBV4-1 with TRBJ1-2; 10 bases are shared with TRBD1. The CDR3 loop spans 15 amino acids. V trimming: 3 bases; J trimming: 4 bases; junction bases outside the gene matches: 5. Germline V lookup: CDR1 MGHRA, CDR2 YSYEKL. The CDR3 loop reads CASSQRDRGAYGYTF. The CDR3 region has the DNA TGCGCCAGCAGCCAGAGGGACAGGGGTGCCTATGGCTACACCTTC.

This clonotype was seen more than once but under ten times. The J gene is TRBJ2-3, the V gene TRBV20-1, with 7 positions matching TRBD2. Germline lookup yields CDR1 DFQATT and CDR2 SNEGSKA (reference sequence). The CDR3 is made up of 16 amino acids. After removal of 1 base from V and 2 bases from J, the junction contained 9 bases not matched to a gene. In nucleotides, the CDR3 is TGCAGTGCTAGAGCGGCTCGAGCGGGGATCACAGATACGCAGTATTTT. Protein sequence: CSARAARAGITDTQYF.

The chain carries TRBV5-6 and TRBJ2-1, with a weak D call TRBD2 (7 bases). V was shortened by 6 bases and J by 12 bases, with 25 bases between the two germline ends. Germline CDR1 SGHDT, CDR2 YYEEEE. The CDR3 loop spans 15 amino acids. The CDR3 DNA is TGTGCCAGCATCCTCCTGGGGGGGGCCAATGATGGGCAGTTCTTC. This encodes CASILLGGANDGQFF.

This clonotype was seen ten or more times. This rearrangement joins TRBV29-1 to TRBJ2-1; D not resolved. This CDR3 has 10 amino acids. With 7 bases removed from V and 5 bases from J, the gap between germline ends came to 6 bases. Germline V gene sequence: CDR1 SQVTM, CDR2 ANQGSEA. Written as DNA, the CDR3 is TGCAGCGGTTGGGACAATGAGCAGTTCTTC. Amino acids: CSGWDNEQFF.

This clonotype appeared a few times. V usage is TRBV12-3 or TRBV12-4 and J usage is TRBJ1-6; TRBD1 aligns across 7 bases. V was clipped by 5 bases and J by 7 bases; unmatched bases: 17. The CDR3 is 18 residues long. The CDR3 reads CASSLNHPTGSRNSPLHF. CDR3 nucleotides: TGTGCCAGCAGTCTAAACCATCCGACAGGGTCTCGGAATTCACCCCTCCACTTT.